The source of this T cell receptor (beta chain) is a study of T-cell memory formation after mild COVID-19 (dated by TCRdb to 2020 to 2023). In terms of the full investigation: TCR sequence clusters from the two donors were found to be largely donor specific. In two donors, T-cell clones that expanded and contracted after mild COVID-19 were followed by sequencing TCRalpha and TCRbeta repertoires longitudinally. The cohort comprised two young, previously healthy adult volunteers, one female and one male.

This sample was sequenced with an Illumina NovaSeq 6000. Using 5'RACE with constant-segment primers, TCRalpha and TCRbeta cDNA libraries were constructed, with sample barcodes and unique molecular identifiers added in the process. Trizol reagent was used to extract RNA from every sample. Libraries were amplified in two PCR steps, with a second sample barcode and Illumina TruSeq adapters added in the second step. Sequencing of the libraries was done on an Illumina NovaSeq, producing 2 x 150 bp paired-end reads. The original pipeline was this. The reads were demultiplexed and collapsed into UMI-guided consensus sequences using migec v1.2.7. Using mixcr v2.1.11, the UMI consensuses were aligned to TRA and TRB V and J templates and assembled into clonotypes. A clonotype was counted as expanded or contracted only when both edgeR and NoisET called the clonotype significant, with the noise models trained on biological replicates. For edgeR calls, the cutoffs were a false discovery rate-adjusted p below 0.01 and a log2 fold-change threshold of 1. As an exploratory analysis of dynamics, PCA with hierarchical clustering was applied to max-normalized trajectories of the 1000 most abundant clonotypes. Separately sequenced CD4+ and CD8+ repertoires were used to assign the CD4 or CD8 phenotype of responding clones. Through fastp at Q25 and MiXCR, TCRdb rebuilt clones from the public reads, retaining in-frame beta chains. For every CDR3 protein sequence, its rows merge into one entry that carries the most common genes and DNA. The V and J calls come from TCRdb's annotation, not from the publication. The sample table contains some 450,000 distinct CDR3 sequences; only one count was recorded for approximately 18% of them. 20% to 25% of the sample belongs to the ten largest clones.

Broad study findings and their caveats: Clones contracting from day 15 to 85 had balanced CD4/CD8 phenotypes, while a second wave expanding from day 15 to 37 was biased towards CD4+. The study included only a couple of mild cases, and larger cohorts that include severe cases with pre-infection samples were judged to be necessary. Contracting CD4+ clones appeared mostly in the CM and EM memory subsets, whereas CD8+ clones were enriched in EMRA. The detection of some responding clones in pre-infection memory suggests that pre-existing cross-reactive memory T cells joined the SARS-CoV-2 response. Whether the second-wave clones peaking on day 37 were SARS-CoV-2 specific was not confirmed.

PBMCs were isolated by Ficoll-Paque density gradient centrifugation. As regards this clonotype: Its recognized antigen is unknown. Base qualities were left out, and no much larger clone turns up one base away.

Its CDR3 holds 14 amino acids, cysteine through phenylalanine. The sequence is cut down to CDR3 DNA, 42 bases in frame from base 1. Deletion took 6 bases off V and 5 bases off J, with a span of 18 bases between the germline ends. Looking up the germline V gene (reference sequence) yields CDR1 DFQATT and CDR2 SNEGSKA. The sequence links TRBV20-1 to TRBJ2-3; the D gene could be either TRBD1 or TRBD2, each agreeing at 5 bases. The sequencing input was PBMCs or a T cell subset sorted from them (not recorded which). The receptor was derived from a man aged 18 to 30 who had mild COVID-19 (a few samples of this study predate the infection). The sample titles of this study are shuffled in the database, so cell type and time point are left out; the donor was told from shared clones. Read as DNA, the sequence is TGCAGTGCGTCGTTCGGGGCGAGCGGAGATACGCAGTATTTT. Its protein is CSASFGASGDTQYF.